The 4 T cell receptor beta chains below all came from one sample that was sequenced in a study of T cell changes during pregnancy in multiple sclerosis. Produced via immunoSEQ multiplex PCR; TCRdb's table is partial and in-frame only. The sample consists of approximately 60,000 clones, 90% to 95% of them appearing once. Here the sequenced sample was CD8+ T cells from peripheral blood mononuclear cells, taken in the third trimester of pregnancy. These receptors were taken from a female donor with multiple sclerosis, enrolled in a pregnancy study.

This clone was recorded once. The CDR3 loop reads CSVIRDSYEQYF. The CDR3 DNA reads TGCAGCGTCATCCGGGACAGCTACGAGCAGTACTTC. The rearrangement links TRBV29-1 to TRBJ2-7; 7 bases fit TRBD1. The germline V gene has CDR1 SQVTM and CDR2 ANQGSEA. The CDR3 consists of 12 residues. V dropped 6 bases and J dropped 3; count of bases not matched to a gene: 5.

This chain links TRBV27 with TRBJ2-1; no reliable D call. Trimming removed 2 bases at V and 5 bases at J, with 7 bases between. The germline gives CDR1 MNHEY, CDR2 SMNVEV (reference sequence). The CDR3 extends over 13 amino acids. The CDR3 nucleotides are TGTGCCAGCAGTTTACCCCAGGACAATGAGCAGTTCTTC. The encoded protein is CASSLPQDNEQFF.

The J gene is TRBJ2-7, the V gene TRBV7-8; possible D gene TRBD1, 5 bases. Germline lookup yields CDR1 SGHVS and CDR2 FQNEAQ. There are 18 residues in the CDR3. V dropped 2 bases and J dropped 3 bases, with 23 bases sitting between them. The CDR3: CASSLIGAGTQDLYEQYF. The DNA of the CDR3 is TGTGCCAGCAGCTTAATTGGGGCCGGAACTCAGGATCTCTACGAGCAGTACTTC.

V and J are TRBV13 and TRBJ2-7; the D gene is possibly TRBD2 (6 bases). Trimming pared 4 bases from V and 3 bases from J, leaving 10 bases between. The V gene's germline CDR1 is PRHDT and CDR2 FYEKMQ (reference sequence). The CDR3 is made up of 13 amino acids. This chain's CDR3 is CASSSPGGYEQYF. In DNA form, the CDR3 reads TGTGCCAGCAGCTCCCCCGGGGGCTACGAGCAGTACTTC.